A selection of T cell receptor beta chains follows, all from one sample in a study of CD8 T cells in ankylosing spondylitis. TCRdb re-analysed the 5' RACE reads in MiXCR, keeping a single row per CDR3 protein. Here the sample spans about 390,000 distinct CDR3 sequences, 20% to 25% being singletons. The sample comprised blood, either unsorted or a sorted T cell fraction (not recorded which). These receptors came from a male donor with ankylosing spondylitis. CDR3s include the opening cysteine and the closing phenylalanine or tryptophan. A D gene is named only where the DNA matches it firmly. The size entry is marked missing in some rows and otherwise reads once, few, many or a size class.

V: TRBV7-2; size: NA; J: TRBJ1-5; D: NA; CDR3: CASSLVDSNQPQHF; DNA: TGTGCCAGCAGCTTAGTTGATAGCAATCAGCCCCAGCATTTT
V: TRBV5-6; size: NA; J: TRBJ1-3; D: TRBD1; CDR3: CASSPDRALSGNTIYF; DNA: TGTGCCAGCAGCCCGGACAGGGCTCTCTCTGGAAACACCATATATTTT
V: TRBV28; size: NA; J: TRBJ2-1; D: NA; CDR3: CASTGSFRKWSNEQFF; DNA: TGTGCCAGCACCGGGTCGTTTCGGAAATGGAGCAATGAGCAGTTCTTC
V: TRBV20-1; size: many; J: TRBJ1-6; D: NA; CDR3: CSALVQSVNSPLHF; DNA: TGCAGTGCCCTGGTACAGTCCGTGAATTCACCCCTCCACTTT
V: TRBV20-1; size: NA; J: TRBJ2-5; D: TRBD2; CDR3: CSAPSRLAGYQETQYF; DNA: TGCAGTGCTCCCAGCCGGCTAGCGGGGTATCAAGAGACCCAGTACTTC
V: TRBV29-1; size: NA; J: TRBJ1-2; D: NA; CDR3: CSVYNYGYTF; DNA: TGCAGCGTTTATAACTATGGCTACACCTTC
V: TRBV2; size: NA; J: TRBJ2-3; D: NA; CDR3: CASKGFSRGTDTQYF; DNA: TGTGCCAGCAAAGGGTTTAGCAGAGGCACAGATACGCAGTATTTT
V: TRBV7-8; size: NA; J: TRBJ2-1; D: NA; CDR3: CASSPVSGPYLYNEQFF; DNA: TGTGCCAGCAGCCCCGTCAGCGGTCCTTACCTTTACAATGAGCAGTTCTTC
V: TRBV12-3/TRBV12-4; size: NA; J: TRBJ1-5; D: NA; CDR3: CASSSPSGRRDQPQHF; DNA: TGTGCCAGCAGCTCCCCCTCGGGGAGACGCGATCAGCCCCAGCATTTT
V: TRBV12-3/TRBV12-4; size: NA; J: TRBJ2-5; D: NA; CDR3: CASSLPGDVETQYF; DNA: TGTGCCAGCAGTTTACCGGGAGACGTCGAGACCCAGTACTTC
V: TRBV28; size: few; J: TRBJ1-5; D: NA; CDR3: CASTPQEGRKQPQHF; DNA: TGTGCCAGCACCCCTCAGGAGGGCCGAAAGCAGCCCCAGCATTTT